A selection of T cell receptor beta chains follows, all from one sample in a study of shared clonotypes between healthy human individuals. Assay used: immunoSEQ multiplex PCR; TCRdb lists only in-frame clones, some missing. This table holds millions of clones, 85% to 95% found once. The sample comprised naive CD4+ T cells sorted from blood. The receptors were sampled from a man younger than 35 in good health. CDR3s include the opening cysteine and the closing phenylalanine or tryptophan. Clone size appears in some rows only: once, few, many, or a class for an expanded clone.

cdr3_aa | j_call | clone_size | v_call
CASSLTGGFRGEQFF | TRBJ2-1 | - | TRBV11-2
CASRVGANVLTF | TRBJ2-6 | - | TRBV27
CASTGHGSYEQYF | TRBJ2-7 | once | TRBV6-5
CASSLERQSSYNEQFF | TRBJ2-1 | - | TRBV5-1
CASSPRSGSGETQYF | TRBJ2-5 | - | TRBV18
CASSGSPAKTQYF | TRBJ2-5 | - | TRBV2
CARSGTGGNRVKNTEAFF | TRBJ1-1 | - | TRBV10-1
CASSQTGSSPLHF | TRBJ1-6 | few | TRBV14
CASSLGVSGANVLTF | TRBJ2-6 | - | TRBV5-6
CSVGPRLTDTQYF | TRBJ2-3 | - | TRBV29-1
CASSPGSNLVGYTF | TRBJ1-2 | few | TRBV7-2
CASRPGDRGTLYNSPLHF | TRBJ1-6 | - | TRBV5-6
CAWRTTQGGGSPLHF | TRBJ1-6 | - | TRBV30
CAGLEAFF | TRBJ1-1 | - | TRBV6-5
CASSFSLAGIDEQFF | TRBJ2-1 | - | TRBV5-1
CASSLPGKNQPQHF | TRBJ1-5 | once | TRBV7-8
CASTEGVYEQFF | TRBJ2-1 | - | TRBV7-2
CASSPKTGAGANVLTF | TRBJ2-6 | - | TRBV18
CASSLGVGTIYF | TRBJ1-3 | - | TRBV11-2